This TCR beta chain was recovered during a study of CD8+ T cells in alopecia areata. Background on the study: A regimen of oral tofacitinib, 5 to 10 mg twice daily, was given to treated patients. Study-level points and caveats: Tofacitinib yielded significantly lower scalp clonality and fewer expanded CD8+ clones among the top 100. The presence of one nonresponder keeps the tie between baseline CD8+ expansion and response uncertain.

As for treatment: oral pan-JAK inhibitor, 5-10 mg twice daily. In each case, RNA was isolated and then reverse transcribed into cDNA as the sequencing template. Method: immunoSEQ multiplex PCR; TCRdb's copy keeps in-frame clones and lacks some. The table lists fewer than 150,000 clones, roughly 56% of them singletons. Concerning this clone itself: Its antigen is currently unknown.

The CDR3 sequence is 12 residues long. V lost 7 bases, J lost 1 base, and 5 bases lay in between. The germline CDR1 and CDR2 sequences are MNHNS and SASEGT. The clonotype originates from a human donor with alopecia areata. Sequences were derived from CD4+ T cells sorted from blood, sampled at week 24, from a patient treated with tofacitinib. V gene TRBV6-1 combines with J gene TRBJ1-5; no firm D call. The CDR3 is CASNGSNQPQHF. CDR3 bases: TGTGCCAGCAACGGGAGCAATCAGCCCCAGCATTTT.